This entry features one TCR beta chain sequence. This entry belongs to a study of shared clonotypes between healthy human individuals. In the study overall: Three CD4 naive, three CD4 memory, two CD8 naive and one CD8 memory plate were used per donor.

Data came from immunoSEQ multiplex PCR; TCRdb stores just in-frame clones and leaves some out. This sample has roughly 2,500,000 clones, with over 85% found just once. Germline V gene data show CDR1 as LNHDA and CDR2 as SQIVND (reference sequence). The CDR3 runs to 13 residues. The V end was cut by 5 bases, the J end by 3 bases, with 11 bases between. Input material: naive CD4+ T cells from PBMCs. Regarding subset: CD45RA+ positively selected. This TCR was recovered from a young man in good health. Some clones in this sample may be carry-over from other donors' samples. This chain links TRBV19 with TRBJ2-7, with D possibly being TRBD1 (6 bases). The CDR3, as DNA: TGTGCCAGTAGTGTGGCAGGGGACTACGAGCAGTACTTC. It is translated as CASSVAGDYEQYF.